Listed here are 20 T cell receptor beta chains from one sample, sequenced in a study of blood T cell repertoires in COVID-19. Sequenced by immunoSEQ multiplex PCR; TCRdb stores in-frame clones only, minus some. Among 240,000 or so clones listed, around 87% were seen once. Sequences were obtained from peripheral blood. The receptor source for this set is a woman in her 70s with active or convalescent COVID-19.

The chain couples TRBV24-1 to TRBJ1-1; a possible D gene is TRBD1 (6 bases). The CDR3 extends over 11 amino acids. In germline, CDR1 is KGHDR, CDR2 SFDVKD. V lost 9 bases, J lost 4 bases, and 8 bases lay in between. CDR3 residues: CATSRGTEAFF. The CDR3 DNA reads TGTGCCACCTCCAGGGGCACTGAAGCTTTCTTT.

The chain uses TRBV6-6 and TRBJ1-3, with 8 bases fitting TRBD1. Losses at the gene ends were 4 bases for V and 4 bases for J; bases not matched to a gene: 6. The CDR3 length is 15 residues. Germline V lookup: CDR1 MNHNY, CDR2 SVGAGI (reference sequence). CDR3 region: CASSSWTGRGNTIYF. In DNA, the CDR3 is TGTGCCAGCAGTTCTTGGACAGGGAGGGGAAACACCATATATTTT.

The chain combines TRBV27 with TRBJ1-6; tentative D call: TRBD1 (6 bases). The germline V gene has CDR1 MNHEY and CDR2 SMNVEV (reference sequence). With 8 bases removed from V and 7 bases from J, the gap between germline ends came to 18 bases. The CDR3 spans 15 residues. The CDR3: CASGLGAERNSPLHF. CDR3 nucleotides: TGTGCCAGCGGACTGGGGGCAGAGAGGAATTCACCCCTCCACTTT.

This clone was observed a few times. The CDR3: CASSLAEGGSYGYTF. CDR3 bases: TGTGCCAGCAGCTTGGCCGAGGGAGGCAGCTATGGCTACACCTTC. This chain uses TRBV5-4 with TRBJ1-2; D remains unclear. The CDR3 is made up of 15 amino acids. The V gene lost 0 bases and the J gene lost 4 bases, with 13 bases spanning the gap. Germline CDR1 SGHNT, CDR2 YYREEE (reference sequence).

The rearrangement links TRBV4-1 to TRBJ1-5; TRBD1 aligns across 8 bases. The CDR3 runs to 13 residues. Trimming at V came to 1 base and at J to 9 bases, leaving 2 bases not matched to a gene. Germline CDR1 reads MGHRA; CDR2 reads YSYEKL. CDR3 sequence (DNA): TGCGCCAGCAGCCAAGGGACAGGGATGCCCCAGCATTTT. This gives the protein CASSQGTGMPQHF.

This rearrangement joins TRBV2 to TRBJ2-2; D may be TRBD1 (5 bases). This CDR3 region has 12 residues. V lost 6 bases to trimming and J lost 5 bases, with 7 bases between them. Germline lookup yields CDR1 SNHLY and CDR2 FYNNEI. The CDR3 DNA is TGTGCCAGCAGGACAGAAACCGGGGAGCTGTTTTTT. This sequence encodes CASRTETGELFF.

CDR3 in DNA: TGTGCCAGCTCACCCGAACCGGGGGAGTACAATGAGCAGTTCTTC. Translating it yields CASSPEPGEYNEQFF. The chain uses TRBV18 and TRBJ2-1, with a tentative D call TRBD2 (6 bases). Trimming took 3 bases from V and 4 from J, leaving 13 bases between them. Germline V lookup: CDR1 KGHSH, CDR2 LQKENI. The CDR3 contains 15 residues.

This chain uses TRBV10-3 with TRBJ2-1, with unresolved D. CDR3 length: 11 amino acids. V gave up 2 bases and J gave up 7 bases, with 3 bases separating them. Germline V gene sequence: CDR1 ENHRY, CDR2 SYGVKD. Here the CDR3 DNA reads TGTGCCATCAGTGAGGAGAATGAGCAGTTCTTC. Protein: CAISEENEQFF.

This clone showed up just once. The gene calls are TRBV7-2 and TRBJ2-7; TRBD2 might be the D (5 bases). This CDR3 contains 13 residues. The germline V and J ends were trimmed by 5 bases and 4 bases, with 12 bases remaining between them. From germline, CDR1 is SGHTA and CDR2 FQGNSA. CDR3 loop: CASSKEAGYEQYF. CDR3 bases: TGTGCCAGCAGCAAAGAGGCGGGTTACGAGCAGTACTTC.

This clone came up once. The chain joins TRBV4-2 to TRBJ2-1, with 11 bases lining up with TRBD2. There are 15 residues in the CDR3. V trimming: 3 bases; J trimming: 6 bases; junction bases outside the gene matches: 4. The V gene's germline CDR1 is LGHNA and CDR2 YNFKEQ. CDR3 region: CASSHSSGGANEQFF. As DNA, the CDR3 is TGTGCCAGCAGCCACAGTAGCGGGGGGGCCAATGAGCAGTTCTTC.

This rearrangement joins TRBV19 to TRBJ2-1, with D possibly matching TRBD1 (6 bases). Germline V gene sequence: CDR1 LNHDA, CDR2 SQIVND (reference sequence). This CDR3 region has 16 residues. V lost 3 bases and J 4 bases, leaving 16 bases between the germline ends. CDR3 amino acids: CASSINWGQVYNEQFF. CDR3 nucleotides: TGTGCCAGTAGTATTAATTGGGGACAAGTATACAATGAGCAGTTCTTC.

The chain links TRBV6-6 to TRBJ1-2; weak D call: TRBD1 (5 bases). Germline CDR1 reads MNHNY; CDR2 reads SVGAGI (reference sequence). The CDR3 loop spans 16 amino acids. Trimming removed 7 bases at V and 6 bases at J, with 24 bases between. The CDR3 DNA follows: TGTGCCAGCACCCCCAGGATCCCGAATGTAGGGGATGGCTACACCTTC. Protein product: CASTPRIPNVGDGYTF.

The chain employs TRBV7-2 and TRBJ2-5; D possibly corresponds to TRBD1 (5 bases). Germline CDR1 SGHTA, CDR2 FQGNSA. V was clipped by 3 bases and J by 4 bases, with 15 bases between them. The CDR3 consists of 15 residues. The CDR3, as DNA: TGTGCCAGCAGCTTGACGGTGACAGTGCTAGAGACCCAGTACTTC. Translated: CASSLTVTVLETQYF.

The CDR3 reads CASSLEPGQGNPTNQPQHF. In nucleotides, the CDR3 is TGTGCCAGTAGCTTAGAACCGGGACAGGGGAACCCAACTAATCAGCCCCAGCATTTT. This chain joins TRBV19 and TRBJ1-5; TRBD1 agrees at 10 bases. V lost 6 bases, J lost 4 bases, and 18 bases stayed unmatched. CDR3 size: 19 residues. Germline values: CDR1 LNHDA, CDR2 SQIVND (reference sequence). Supplemented by reference TRBV19 and TRBJ1-5, the full variable domain reads DGGITQSPKYLFRKEGQNVTLSCEQNLNHDAMYWYRQDPGQGLRLIYYSQIVNDFQKGDIAEGYSVSREKKESFPLTVTSAQKNPTAFYLCASSLEPGQGNPTNQPQHFGDGTRLSIL.

Written as DNA, the CDR3 is TGCGCCAGCAGTGTAGAGGGCACTGAAGCTTTCTTT. Translated, it gives CASSVEGTEAFF. The rearrangement links TRBV10-1 to TRBJ1-1; D gene uncertain. The CDR3 contains 12 residues. Germline CDR1 and CDR2: WNHNN and SYGVQD (reference sequence). The germline V and J ends were trimmed by 4 bases and 4 bases, with 7 bases remaining between them.

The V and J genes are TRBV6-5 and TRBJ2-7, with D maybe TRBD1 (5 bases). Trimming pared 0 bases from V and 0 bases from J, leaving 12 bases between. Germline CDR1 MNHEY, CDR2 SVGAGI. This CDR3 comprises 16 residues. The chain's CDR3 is CASSYSITGPSYEQYF. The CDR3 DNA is TGTGCCAGCAGTTACTCGATAACAGGTCCCTCCTACGAGCAGTACTTC.

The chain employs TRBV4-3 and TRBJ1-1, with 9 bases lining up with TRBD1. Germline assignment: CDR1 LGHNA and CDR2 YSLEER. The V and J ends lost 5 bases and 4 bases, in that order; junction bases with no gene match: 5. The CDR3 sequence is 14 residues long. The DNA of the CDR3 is TGCGCCAGCAGCTCCCCGGGACAGGGCACTGAAGCTTTCTTT. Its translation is CASSSPGQGTEAFF.

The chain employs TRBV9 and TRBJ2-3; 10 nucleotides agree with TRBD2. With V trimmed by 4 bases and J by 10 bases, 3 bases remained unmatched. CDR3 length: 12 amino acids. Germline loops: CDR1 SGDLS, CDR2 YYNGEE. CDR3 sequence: CASSSGGDAQYF. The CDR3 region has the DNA TGTGCCAGCAGCAGCGGGGGGGACGCGCAGTATTTT.

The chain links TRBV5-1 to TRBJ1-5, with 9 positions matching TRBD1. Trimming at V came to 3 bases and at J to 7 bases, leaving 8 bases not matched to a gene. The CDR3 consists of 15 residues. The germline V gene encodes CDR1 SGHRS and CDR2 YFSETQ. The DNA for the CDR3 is TGCGCCAGCAGCTCCGGGACAGGGAAGGGCCAGCCCCAGCATTTT. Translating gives CASSSGTGKGQPQHF.

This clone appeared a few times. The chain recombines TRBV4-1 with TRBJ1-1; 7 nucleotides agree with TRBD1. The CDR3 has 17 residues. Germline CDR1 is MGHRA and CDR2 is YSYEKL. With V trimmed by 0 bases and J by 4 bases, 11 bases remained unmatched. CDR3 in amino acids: CASSQEVLGGGSTEAFF. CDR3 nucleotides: TGCGCCAGCAGCCAAGAAGTCCTAGGGGGCGGAAGCACTGAAGCTTTCTTT.